This entry lists 29 T cell receptor beta chains sequenced from one sample in a study of CD8+CD57+ T cells in acquired aplastic anemia. It was genomic DNA that served as the template for profiling TCR beta VDJ and CDR3. TCRdb re-analysed the reads in MiXCR, keeping a single row per CDR3 protein. This sample has about 81,000 distinct CDR3 sequences, with around 42% found just once. The sample consisted of sorted CD4+, CD8+, or CD8+CD57+ T cells (not recorded which) from PBMCs. Receptors were obtained from a human donor in good health, serving as a control.

The chain is built from TRBV9 and TRBJ1-2; no firm D call. Germline V gene sequence: CDR1 SGDLS, CDR2 YYNGEE. The CDR3 spans 10 residues. V gave up 4 bases and J gave up 11 bases, with 9 bases separating them. The CDR3 is CASSTRGYTF. CDR3 in DNA: TGTGCCAGCAGCACCCGTGGTTACACCTTC.

This clonotype appeared many times. This rearrangement joins TRBV19 to TRBJ2-1; perhaps TRBD1 as D (6 bases). V shed 1 base and J shed 7 bases, with 14 bases lying between them. Germline CDR1 LNHDA, CDR2 SQIVND (reference sequence). This CDR3 contains 15 residues. The CDR3 bases are TGTGCCAGTAGTATAGTGGACAGCAAAAAGAATGAGCAGTTCTTC. Protein sequence: CASSIVDSKKNEQFF.

J is TRBJ2-1 and V is TRBV7-9; D might be TRBD1 (6 bases). Per the germline V gene, CDR1 is SEHNR and CDR2 is FQNEAQ (reference sequence). The ends were cut back, 5 bases at V and 1 base at J, with 12 bases in the middle. This CDR3 comprises 15 residues. CDR3 residues: CASSLGTNSYNEQFF. CDR3 nucleotides: TGTGCCAGCAGCCTCGGGACAAATTCCTACAATGAGCAGTTCTTC.

Ten or more counts support this clonotype. The V call is TRBV10-1, the J call TRBJ1-1; 10 bases agree with TRBD1. The V gene end was trimmed by 8 bases and the J gene end by 3 bases; junction bases not matched to a gene: 3. The germline V gene encodes CDR1 WNHNN and CDR2 SYGVQD (reference sequence). This CDR3 region has 13 residues. CDR3 bases: TGCGCCAGCTCGGACAGGGGGTACACTGAAGCTTTCTTT. Its protein product is CASSDRGYTEAFF.

The chain recombines TRBV6-5 with TRBJ2-1, with 10 bases identical to TRBD2. The germline V gene has CDR1 MNHEY and CDR2 SVGAGI. CDR3 length equals 15 residues. The ends lost 2 bases at V and 9 bases at J; junction bases unmatched: 7. The CDR3 sequence is CASSYTQRTSGEQFF. In nucleotides, the CDR3 is TGTGCCAGCAGTTACACCCAACGGACTAGCGGTGAGCAGTTCTTC.

This clonotype was seen many times. The chain joins TRBV15 to TRBJ1-5; D gene uncertain. Germline V CDR1 and CDR2: LNHNV, YYDKDF (reference sequence). CDR3 length equals 17 residues. Trimming left V 3 bases short and J 3 bases short, with 18 bases between. The chain's CDR3 is CATSSDPAGTFNQPQHF. CDR3 sequence (DNA): TGTGCCACCAGCAGTGACCCGGCAGGCACGTTCAATCAGCCCCAGCATTTT.

The chain carries TRBV24-1 and TRBJ1-2, with a possible D match to TRBD1 (5 bases). With 7 bases removed from V and 5 bases from J, the gap between germline ends came to 13 bases. The germline V gene has CDR1 KGHDR and CDR2 SFDVKD. The CDR3 is made up of 13 amino acids. DNA for the CDR3: TGTGCCACCAGGGGATCCAGGGATTATGGCTACACCTTC. Its translation is CATRGSRDYGYTF.

This clonotype was observed many times. The V and J genes are TRBV12-3 or TRBV12-4 and TRBJ2-2; D gene unclear. This CDR3 region has 13 residues. Trimming took 3 bases from V and 1 from J, leaving 3 bases between them. The CDR3 sequence: CASSFENTGELFF. As DNA, the CDR3 is TGTGCCAGCAGTTTTGAGAACACCGGGGAGCTGTTTTTT.

In regard to this clonotype: One junction end does not reproduce the germline sequence, and a read error may be involved. The chain recombines TRBV25-1 with TRBJ2-3; TRBD2 matches at 8 bases. Germline CDR1 is MGHDK and CDR2 is SYGVNS. CDR3 length: 16 amino acids. CDR3 in amino acids: CATSDLREVGTDTQYF. DNA for the CDR3: TGTGCCACCAGTGATTTGCGGGAGGTAGGAACAGATACGCAGTATTTT.

The table lists this clonotype with many counts. The chain joins TRBV6-1 to TRBJ1-1; D not resolved. The V and J ends lost 3 bases and 3 bases respectively, with 8 bases between them. The CDR3 length is 13 residues. Germline CDR1 MNHNS, CDR2 SASEGT. This chain's CDR3 is CASSDPGDTEAFF. CDR3 nucleotide sequence: TGTGCCAGCAGTGATCCCGGGGACACTGAAGCTTTCTTT.

This clonotype was counted many times. The chain is built from TRBV20-1 and TRBJ1-1; TRBD1 matches 8 bases. Germline CDR1 and CDR2: DFQATT and SNEGSKA (reference sequence). The length of the CDR3 is 14 residues. Losses at the gene ends were 3 bases for V and 5 bases for J; bases not matched to a gene: 8. CDR3 region: CSARDRVGWTEAFF. CDR3 nucleotides: TGCAGTGCTAGGGACAGGGTAGGATGGACTGAAGCTTTCTTT.

V and J are TRBV25-1 and TRBJ2-7; D is undetermined. V lost 3 bases and J 8 bases, leaving 14 bases between the germline ends. The CDR3 spans 13 residues. CDR1 MGHDK and CDR2 SYGVNS come from the germline V gene. The CDR3 protein is CASSDSRFVKQYF. In DNA, the CDR3 is TGTGCCAGCAGTGATTCCAGGTTTGTCAAGCAGTACTTC.

This clonotype was counted at least ten times. The chain recombines TRBV10-1 with TRBJ2-1; 11 bases agree with TRBD2. Germline V gene lookup returns CDR1 WNHNN and CDR2 SYGVQD (reference sequence). V shed 0 bases and J 3 bases; nucleotides not matched to a gene: 1. This CDR3 comprises 16 residues. The CDR3 loop is CASSESLAGGYNEQFF. In DNA form, the CDR3 reads TGCGCCAGCAGTGAGTCGCTAGCGGGGGGCTACAATGAGCAGTTCTTC.

The chain has TRBV15 and TRBJ2-3; 7 bases line up with TRBD2. This CDR3 contains 15 residues. V lost 4 bases to trimming and J lost 8 bases; unmatched junction nucleotides: 12. Per germline, CDR1 LNHNV and CDR2 YYDKDF (reference sequence). DNA of the CDR3: TGTGCCACCAGCAATCTTATAGCGGGTGGGGCTACGCAGTATTTT. It is translated as CATSNLIAGGATQYF.

The chain carries TRBV30 and TRBJ1-1; no firm D call. The CDR3 contains 13 residues. Trimming stripped 2 bases from V and 4 bases from J, with 11 bases between. CDR1 and CDR2 from the germline V gene are GTSNPN and SVGIG (reference sequence). As DNA, the CDR3 is TGTGCCTGGAGTCTGAGGGAGTCCACTGAAGCTTTCTTT. Its translation: CAWSLRESTEAFF.

This clonotype was seen many times. The V and J genes are TRBV7-9 and TRBJ2-1; D is undetermined. The CDR3 spans 13 residues. Trimming left V 2 bases short and J 8 bases short, with 10 bases between. Germline V CDR1 and CDR2: SEHNR, FQNEAQ (reference sequence). The CDR3 nucleotides are TGTGCCAGCAGCTTAATTGATCGCTATGAGCAGTTCTTC. Protein: CASSLIDRYEQFF.

At least ten counts were recorded for this clonotype. The CDR3 region is CASSLGYSGRREQYF. The CDR3, as DNA: TGTGCCAGCAGCTTGGGGTACAGCGGGAGGCGAGAGCAGTACTTC. The chain couples TRBV7-2 to TRBJ2-7; 9 bases agree with TRBD2. CDR1 is SGHTA and CDR2 is FQGNSA in the germline V gene. The CDR3 contains 15 residues. With 3 bases clipped from V and 7 bases from J, the junction kept 10 bases outside the gene matches.

In its sample, this clonotype was seen many times. The gene calls are TRBV11-2 and TRBJ1-1; D call uncertain. This CDR3 has 12 amino acids. Between the trimmed V and J ends, which lost 2 bases and 7 bases, there was a span of 8 bases. Germline-derived CDR1 and CDR2 are SGHAT and FQNNGV. The CDR3 sequence is CASSLPWGEAFF. CDR3 in DNA: TGTGCCAGCAGCTTACCGTGGGGTGAAGCTTTCTTT.

This clonotype was detected many times. The CDR3 sequence is CSAGPGGPSTDTQYF. The CDR3 nucleotides are TGCAGTGCTGGACCAGGGGGGCCTAGCACAGATACGCAGTATTTT. The rearrangement joins TRBV20-1 to TRBJ2-3; D may be TRBD1 (7 bases). Germline values: CDR1 DFQATT, CDR2 SNEGSKA (reference sequence). This CDR3 is 15 amino acids long. V lost 5 bases and J 0 bases, leaving 15 bases between the germline ends.

This clonotype was seen ten or more times. The rearrangement joins TRBV9 to TRBJ1-2; D unresolved. Deletions cut 10 bases from V and 3 bases from J, with 10 bases between. There are 11 residues in the CDR3. Germline CDR1 is SGDLS and CDR2 is YYNGEE. For the CDR3, the DNA is TGTGCCTTCCCCTATGACTATGGCTACACCTTC. It is translated as CAFPYDYGYTF.

The CDR3 DNA reads TGTGCCAGCAGTACCACCGGAAGCCCCTACGAGCAGTACTTC. This encodes CASSTTGSPYEQYF. V usage is TRBV25-1 and J usage is TRBJ2-7; D not certain. V lost 5 bases and J 2 bases, leaving 13 bases between the germline ends. The CDR3 runs 14 residues. Germline CDR1 MGHDK, CDR2 SYGVNS.

This clonotype came up many times. The chain carries TRBV25-1 and TRBJ2-3; D is uncertain. V shed 6 bases and J shed 7 bases, with 17 bases lying between them. The CDR3 spans 14 residues. CDR1 and CDR2 (germline): MGHDK, SYGVNS. CDR3 nucleotide sequence: TGTGCCAGCAGCCCGATATTGGGCGAGAATACGCAGTATTTT. Protein product: CASSPILGENTQYF.

This chain links TRBV15 with TRBJ1-5; D might be TRBD1 (6 bases). This CDR3 is 16 amino acids long. Trimming cost V 3 bases and J 3 bases, with 15 bases left between them. Germline V gene data show CDR1 as LNHNV and CDR2 as YYDKDF (reference sequence). The DNA of the CDR3 is TGTGCCACCAGCAGTCAGGGGAGGGAATACAATCAGCCCCAGCATTTT. Its translation: CATSSQGREYNQPQHF.

This clonotype was seen at least ten times. The rearrangement joins TRBV27 to TRBJ1-6; D gene uncertain. The CDR3 is 13 residues long. Germline V lookup: CDR1 MNHEY, CDR2 SMNVEV (reference sequence). Trimming stripped 7 bases from V and 10 bases from J, with 14 bases between. The DNA for the CDR3 is TGTGCCAGCACCAATCTGGGTTCGTCACCCCTCCACTTT. Translated: CASTNLGSSPLHF.

This clonotype came up many times. DNA of the CDR3: TGCAGTGCTGGGTTGGGGGGTGCCGCCTACGAGCAGTACTTC. Encoded protein: CSAGLGGAAYEQYF. V and J are TRBV20-1 and TRBJ2-7; TRBD2 might be the D (6 bases). The CDR3 length is 14 residues. Looked up from germline, CDR1 is DFQATT and CDR2 is SNEGSKA (reference sequence). With 5 bases removed from V and 2 bases from J, the gap between germline ends came to 16 bases.

This clonotype has only a few counts. V and J are TRBV20-1 and TRBJ2-1, with 13 positions matching TRBD2. J lost 0 bases, V lost 4 bases, and 6 bases had no gene match. Germline V gene sequence: CDR1 DFQATT, CDR2 SNEGSKA (reference sequence). The CDR3 covers 17 residues. The CDR3 nucleotides read TGCAGTGCTAAGACTAGCGGGAGGTCTATCTCCTACAATGAGCAGTTCTTC. Protein: CSAKTSGRSISYNEQFF.

This clonotype was detected only once. At one of its ends the junction is not consistent with the germline gene, which may arise from a read error. The chain links TRBV10-1 to TRBJ1-1; D is possibly TRBD1 (6 bases). Germline V gives CDR1 WNHNN, CDR2 SYGVQD (reference sequence). The CDR3 extends over 15 amino acids. Here the CDR3 reads CASGETRTVNTEAFF. CDR3 sequence (DNA): TGCGCCAGCGGTGAGACCCGGACAGTGAACACTGAGGCTTTCTTT.

The CDR3 sequence: CASSATGTGGSGANVLTF. CDR3 nucleotides: TGTGCCAGCAGCGCCACCGGGACAGGGGGTTCTGGGGCCAACGTCCTGACTTTC. This chain joins TRBV9 and TRBJ2-6; 11 positions match TRBD1. The CDR3 contains 18 residues. Unmatched junction bases numbered 6, after V lost 3 bases and J lost 1 base. Germline V CDR1 and CDR2: SGDLS, YYNGEE. Complete variable domain (other parts from reference TRBV9 and TRBJ2-6): DSGVTQTPKHLITATGQRVTLRCSPRSGDLSVYWYQQSLDQGLQFLIQYYNGEERAKGNILERFSAQQFPDLHSELNLSSLELGDSALYFCASSATGTGGSGANVLTFGAGSRLTVL.

A few counts support this clonotype. The chain links TRBV28 to TRBJ1-3; D is unclear. The V gene lost 5 bases and the J gene lost 8 bases, with 13 bases spanning the gap. Germline values: CDR1 MDHEN, CDR2 SYDVKM. This CDR3 has 13 amino acids. CDR3 amino acids: CASSPPDTDTIYF. The CDR3 DNA is TGTGCCAGCAGTCCCCCTGACACCGACACCATATATTTT.